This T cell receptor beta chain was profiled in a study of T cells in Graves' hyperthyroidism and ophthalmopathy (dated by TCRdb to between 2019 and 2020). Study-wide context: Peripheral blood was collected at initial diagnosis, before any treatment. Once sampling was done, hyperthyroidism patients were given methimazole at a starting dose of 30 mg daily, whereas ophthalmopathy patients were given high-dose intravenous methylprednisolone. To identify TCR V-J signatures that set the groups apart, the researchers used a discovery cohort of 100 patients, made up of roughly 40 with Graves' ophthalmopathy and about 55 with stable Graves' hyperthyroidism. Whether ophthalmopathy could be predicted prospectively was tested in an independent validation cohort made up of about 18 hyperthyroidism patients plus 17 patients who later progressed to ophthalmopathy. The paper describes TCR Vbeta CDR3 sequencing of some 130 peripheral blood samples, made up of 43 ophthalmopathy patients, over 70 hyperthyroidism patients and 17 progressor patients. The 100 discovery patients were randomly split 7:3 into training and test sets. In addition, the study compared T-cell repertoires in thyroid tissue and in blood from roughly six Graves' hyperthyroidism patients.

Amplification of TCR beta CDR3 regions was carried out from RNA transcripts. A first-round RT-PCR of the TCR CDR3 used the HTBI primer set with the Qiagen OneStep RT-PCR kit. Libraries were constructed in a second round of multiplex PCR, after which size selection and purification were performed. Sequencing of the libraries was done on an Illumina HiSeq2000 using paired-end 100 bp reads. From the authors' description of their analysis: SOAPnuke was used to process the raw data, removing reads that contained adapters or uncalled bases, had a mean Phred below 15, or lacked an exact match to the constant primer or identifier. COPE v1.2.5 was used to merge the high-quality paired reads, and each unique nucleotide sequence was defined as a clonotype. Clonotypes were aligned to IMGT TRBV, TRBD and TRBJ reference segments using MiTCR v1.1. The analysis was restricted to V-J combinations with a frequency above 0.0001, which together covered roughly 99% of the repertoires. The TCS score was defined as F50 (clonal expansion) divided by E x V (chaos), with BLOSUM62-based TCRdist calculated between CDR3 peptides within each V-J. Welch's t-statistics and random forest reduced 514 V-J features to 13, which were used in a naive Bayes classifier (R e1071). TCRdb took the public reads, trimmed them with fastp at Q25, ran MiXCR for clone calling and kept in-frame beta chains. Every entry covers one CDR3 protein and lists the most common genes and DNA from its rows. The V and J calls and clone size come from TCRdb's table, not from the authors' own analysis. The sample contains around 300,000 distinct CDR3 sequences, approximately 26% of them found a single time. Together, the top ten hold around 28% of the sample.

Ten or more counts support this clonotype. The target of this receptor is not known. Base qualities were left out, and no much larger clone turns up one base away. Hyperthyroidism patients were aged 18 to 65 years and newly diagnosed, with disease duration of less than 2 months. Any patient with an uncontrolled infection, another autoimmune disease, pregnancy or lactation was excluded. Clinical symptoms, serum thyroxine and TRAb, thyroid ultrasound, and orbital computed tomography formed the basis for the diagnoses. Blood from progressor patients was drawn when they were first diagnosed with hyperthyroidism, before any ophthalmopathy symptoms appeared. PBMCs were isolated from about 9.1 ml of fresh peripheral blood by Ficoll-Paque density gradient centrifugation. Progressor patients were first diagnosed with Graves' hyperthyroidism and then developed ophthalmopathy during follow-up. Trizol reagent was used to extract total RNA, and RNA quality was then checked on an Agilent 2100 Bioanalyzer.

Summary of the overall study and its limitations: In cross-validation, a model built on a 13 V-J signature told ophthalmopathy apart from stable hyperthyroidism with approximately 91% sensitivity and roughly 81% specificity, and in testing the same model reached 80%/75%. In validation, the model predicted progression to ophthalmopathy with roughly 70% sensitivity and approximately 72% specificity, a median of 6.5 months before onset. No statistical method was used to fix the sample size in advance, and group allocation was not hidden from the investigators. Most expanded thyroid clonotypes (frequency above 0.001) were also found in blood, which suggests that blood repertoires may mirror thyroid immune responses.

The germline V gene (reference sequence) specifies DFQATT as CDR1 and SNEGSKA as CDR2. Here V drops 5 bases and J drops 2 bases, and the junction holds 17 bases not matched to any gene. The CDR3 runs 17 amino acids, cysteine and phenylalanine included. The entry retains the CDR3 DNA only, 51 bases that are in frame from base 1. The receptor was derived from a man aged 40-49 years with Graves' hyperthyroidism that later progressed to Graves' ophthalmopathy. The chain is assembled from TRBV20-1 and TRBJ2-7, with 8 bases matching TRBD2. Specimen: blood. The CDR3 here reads CSAQGVSGLAGTYEQYF. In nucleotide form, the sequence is TGCAGTGCTCAAGGGGTCTCCGGGCTAGCGGGCACCTACGAGCAGTACTTC.